The clone carrying this T cell receptor beta chain was detected a few times. The antigen remains undetermined. Researchers ran the PCR with 60 Vbeta and 13 Jbeta primers. In the original analysis: Counted up in a later analysis, unique TCR beta chains came to about 83 million, with around 10 million shared. Using immunoSEQ multiplex PCR, the repertoire was profiled, and TCRdb retains in-frame clones only, with some absent. The D gene and trimming were derived from the DNA, and the V and J assignments and clone size from that table. The table has about 180,000 clones, approximately 82% seen once. The data were obtained in a study of cytomegalovirus exposure and HLA in healthy donors. Overall study: Findings of an earlier analysis included 90 million to 120 million unique TCR beta sequences from roughly 180 million T cells. Study-wide results and limits: Reports showed the classifier diagnosing cytomegalovirus status with high specificity and sensitivity. Per a prior analysis, the majority of TCR beta V segments were productive roughly 87% or roughly 30% of the time.

Input material: PBMCs. The TCR was taken from a woman in her thirties in good health and CMV-seronegative.

CDR3 in amino acids: CASSSNEQGNTIYF. For the CDR3, the DNA is TGTGCCAGCAGCAGTAACGAACAGGGAAACACCATATATTTT. The rearrangement links TRBV7-9 to TRBJ1-3; D is unclear. Germline CDR1 is SEHNR and CDR2 is FQNEAQ (reference sequence). The CDR3 spans 14 residues. Trimming left V 5 bases short and J 4 bases short, with 12 bases between. The complete variable domain, with remaining parts taken from reference TRBV7-9 and TRBJ1-3, reads DTGVSQNPRHKITKRGQNVTFRCDPISEHNRLYWYRQTLGQGPEFLTYFQNEAQLEKSRLLSDRFSAERPKGSFSTLEIQRTEQGDSAMYLCASSSNEQGNTIYFGEGSWLTVV.